The sequence of this T cell receptor beta chain was determined in a study of T cells in tuberculosis. After thawing and overnight rest, PBMC were stained with GMM-loaded CD1B tetramer, viability dye and anti-CD3 for sorting. The lipid loaded on the CD1B tetramers was C32 glucose monomycolate from Rhodococcus equi. Repertoires were generated with immunoSEQ multiplex PCR, while TCRdb's copy carries only in-frame clones and drops some. Of some 60,000 clones in the sample, roughly 79% were seen once. Trimming at V came to 0 bases and at J to 8 bases, leaving 7 bases not matched to a gene. The CDR3 runs 16 residues. Germline values: CDR1 LNHDA, CDR2 SQIVND (reference sequence).

The sequence was collected from an adult woman with latent tuberculosis. The chain links TRBV19 to TRBJ2-1, with 10 nucleotides matching TRBD2. Specimen: CD1b-GMM tetramer-negative cells sorted from PBMCs. As DNA, the CDR3 is TGTGCCAGTAGTATAGAGGGGGGACTAGCGCTGTATGAGCAGTTCTTC. As protein: CASSIEGGLALYEQFF.